This T cell receptor (beta chain) was found in a study of T cell responses to AZD1222 COVID-19 vaccine. Comments on this clone: Its antigen is unknown.

TCRdb's table, derived via immunoSEQ multiplex PCR, lists solely in-frame clones and lacks some. The sample lists about 200,000 clones; roughly 92% were seen once. General study results and limits: Increased Spike-specific TCR breadth and depth were observed after two AZD1222 doses. Researchers took repertoire samples only after the peak T cell response had come. Only a handful of AZD1222 recipients tested seropositive at baseline. Most donors were white British and more were female, and clonal diversity was possibly underestimated.

The germline V gene encodes CDR1 LNHDA and CDR2 SQIVND (reference sequence). The CDR3 has 13 amino acids. Trimming pared 2 bases from V and 3 bases from J, leaving 5 bases between. The chain joins TRBV19 to TRBJ2-1, with D hard to call. The sequencing used peripheral blood, collected 28 days after the second AZD1222 dose. This TCR came from an adult who received the AZD1222 COVID-19 vaccine. Here the CDR3 reads CASSILDYNEQFF. The CDR3 coding sequence is TGTGCCAGTAGTATACTGGACTACAATGAGCAGTTCTTC.